What follows are 32 T cell receptor beta chains derived from one specimen sequenced in a study of T cells in Graves' hyperthyroidism and ophthalmopathy. From RNA transcripts, TCR beta CDR3 regions were amplified. Using the HTBI primer set, a first-round RT-PCR was run on the TCR CDR3. One entry per CDR3 protein results from TCRdb running MiXCR on the multiplex PCR reads. The repertoire holds 300,000 to 400,000 distinct CDR3 sequences, with 11% to 15% as singletons. The sequenced material came from blood. The receptors here all came from a woman between 25 and 40 years old with Graves' hyperthyroidism.

The table lists this clonotype with many counts. The V gene is TRBV28, the J gene TRBJ2-1; 9 positions match TRBD2. CDR1 is MDHEN, CDR2 SYDVKM, per germline. The CDR3 runs 18 residues. Losses at the gene ends were 6 bases for V and 0 bases for J; bases not matched to a gene: 12. CDR3 loop: CASRDPGLAVGSYNEQFF. The CDR3 region has the DNA TGTGCCAGCAGAGATCCGGGACTAGCTGTTGGCTCCTACAATGAGCAGTTCTTC.

There are many counts of this clonotype. The V gene is TRBV2, the J gene TRBJ2-7; D uncertain. Germline CDR1 reads SNHLY; CDR2 reads FYNNEI. V gave up 2 bases and J gave up 3 bases, with 5 bases separating them. The length of the CDR3 is 12 residues. The CDR3 DNA reads as TGTGCCAGCAGTGAAATTAACTACGAGCAGTACTTC. Its translation is CASSEINYEQYF. The full variable domain, completed using reference TRBV2 and TRBJ2-7, is EPEVTQTPSHQVTQMGQEVILRCVPISNHLYFYWYRQILGQKVEFLVSFYNNEISEKSEIFDDQFSVERPDGSNFTLKIRSTKLEDSAMYFCASSEINYEQYFGPGTRLTVT.

The chain employs TRBV5-1 and TRBJ1-5, with D possibly TRBD1 on 6 matching bases. V lost 0 bases, J lost 1 base, and 8 bases lay in between. Germline values: CDR1 SGHRS, CDR2 YFSETQ. The CDR3 spans 15 residues. CDR3 in amino acids: CASSLEGVSNQPQHF. The CDR3 coding sequence is TGCGCCAGCAGCTTGGAGGGGGTCAGCAATCAGCCCCAGCATTTT.

This clonotype was observed many times. The J gene is TRBJ2-1, the V gene TRBV13; 12 nucleotides match TRBD2. The CDR3 is made up of 13 amino acids. Germline V gene sequence: CDR1 PRHDT, CDR2 FYEKMQ (reference sequence). The V segment lost 8 bases and the J segment 9 bases; nucleotides outside the gene matches: 5. DNA for the CDR3: TGTGCCAGCGTGGCTAGCGGGAGGGGTGAGCAGTTCTTC. Translated: CASVASGRGEQFF.

There are many counts of this clonotype. The rearrangement uses TRBV12-5 and TRBJ1-2, with D possibly matching TRBD1 (5 bases). Trimming removed 3 bases at V and 0 bases at J, with 14 bases between. Germline V gene sequence: CDR1 LGHNT, CDR2 FRNRAP. This CDR3 is 16 amino acids long. The CDR3 DNA is TGTGCTAGTGGTTTCAACGAAGGGGCAGCTAACTATGGCTACACCTTC. It translates to CASGFNEGAANYGYTF.

This clonotype was seen once. This rearrangement joins TRBV5-1 to TRBJ2-7; D perhaps matches TRBD2 (5 bases). The V gene lost 2 bases and the J gene lost 1 base, with 10 bases spanning the gap. The length of the CDR3 is 14 residues. Germline V gives CDR1 SGHRS, CDR2 YFSETQ. The CDR3 DNA is TGCGCCAGCAGCTTTGGAGGTCTTTCCTACGAGCAGTACTTC. This gives the protein CASSFGGLSYEQYF.

This clonotype was counted many times. V usage is TRBV20-1 and J usage is TRBJ1-1; the match to TRBD1 covers 7 bases. The germline CDR1 and CDR2 sequences are DFQATT and SNEGSKA (reference sequence). The CDR3 extends over 13 amino acids. V shed 5 bases and J 1 base; nucleotides not matched to a gene: 4. This chain's CDR3 is CSAPGQRNTEAFF. The CDR3 DNA sequence: TGCAGTGCTCCGGGACAGAGGAACACTGAAGCTTTCTTT.

This clonotype was picked up many times. The chain couples TRBV12-3 or TRBV12-4 to TRBJ2-5; weak D call: TRBD2 (6 bases). This CDR3 has 19 amino acids. V was clipped by 1 base and J by 7 bases, with 28 bases between them. The CDR3 is CASSLGVSRGKFSGVTQYF. DNA for the CDR3: TGTGCCAGCAGTTTAGGTGTTTCGCGGGGTAAATTTAGTGGGGTGACCCAGTACTTC.

The table lists this clonotype with a few counts. This rearrangement joins TRBV9 to TRBJ1-1, with D unresolved. Germline V gene lookup returns CDR1 SGDLS and CDR2 YYNGEE. CDR3 length: 14 residues. Trimming removed 3 bases at V and 7 bases at J, with 16 bases between. CDR3 DNA sequence: TGTGCCAGCAGCGGAGACCGAGGCCATCTTGAAGCTTTCTTT. Residues: CASSGDRGHLEAFF.

The V gene is TRBV20-1, the J gene TRBJ2-5; TRBD2 is a possible D gene (5 bases). Between the trimmed V and J ends, which lost 6 bases and 7 bases, there was a span of 21 bases. CDR3 length: 14 residues. Germline V lookup: CDR1 DFQATT, CDR2 SNEGSKA (reference sequence). The CDR3 bases are TGCAGTGCCCCCGAGGGCGAGCCCTGGTGGACCCAGTACTTC. Translation: CSAPEGEPWWTQYF.

Many counts were recorded for this clonotype. The chain links TRBV12-5 to TRBJ1-1; D gene uncertain. Germline values: CDR1 LGHNT, CDR2 FRNRAP. The CDR3 is made up of 13 amino acids. V lost 6 bases, J lost 5 bases, and 13 bases lay in between. The CDR3 loop reads CASGVTPVTEAFF. DNA for the CDR3: TGTGCTAGTGGGGTGACACCTGTGACTGAAGCTTTCTTT.

The rearrangement uses TRBV28 and TRBJ2-1; 7 nucleotides align to TRBD2. CDR3 length: 15 amino acids. With V trimmed by 4 bases and J by 8 bases, 11 bases remained unmatched. Looked up from germline, CDR1 is MDHEN and CDR2 is SYDVKM. The CDR3 DNA sequence: TGTGCCAGCAGTTGGGCGACTAGCTTAGGGTATGAGCAGTTCTTC. Amino acid sequence: CASSWATSLGYEQFF. The whole variable domain, filled in from reference TRBV28 and TRBJ2-1, reads DVKVTQSSRYLVKRTGEKVFLECVQDMDHENMFWYRQDPGLGLRLIYFSYDVKMKEKGDIPEGYSVSREKKERFSLILESASTNQTSMYLCASSWATSLGYEQFFGPGTRLTVL.

The chain combines TRBV10-3 with TRBJ1-2, with D unclear. The CDR3 is 13 residues long. Trimming shortened V by 1 base and J by 3 bases, and 6 bases separated the two germline ends. Germline lookup yields CDR1 ENHRY and CDR2 SYGVKD. The CDR3 nucleotides are TGTGCCATCAGTGAGTTGACGGACTATGGCTACACCTTC. Translation gives CAISELTDYGYTF.

The sample holds a few counts of this clonotype. The gene calls are TRBV6-1 and TRBJ1-2; D is perhaps TRBD1 (5 bases). CDR1 and CDR2 (germline): MNHNS, SASEGT. This CDR3 region has 14 residues. Trimming shortened V by 6 bases and J by 4 bases, and 15 bases separated the two germline ends. The CDR3 is CASSRTGDGYGYTF. CDR3 in DNA: TGTGCCAGCAGCAGAACGGGGGACGGCTATGGCTACACCTTC.

About this clonotype: A much bigger clone sits one base away, suggesting this may be a read error. The conserved closing phenylalanine or tryptophan is absent in this CDR3, likely reflecting a read error. The chain is built from TRBV7-2 and TRBJ1-3; perhaps TRBD1 as D (5 bases). The ends were cut back, 5 bases at V and 5 bases at J, with 13 bases in the middle. The CDR3 sequence is 14 residues long. The germline V gene encodes CDR1 SGHTA and CDR2 FQGNSA. CDR3 protein: CASSRDLSRNTIYV. CDR3 coding DNA: TGTGCCAGCAGCCGGGACCTTAGCCGAAACACCATATATGTT.

The chain joins TRBV5-4 to TRBJ1-2; D not certain. Trimming took 2 bases from V and 6 from J, leaving 8 bases between them. CDR3 length: 12 residues. Germline CDR1 reads SGHNT; CDR2 reads YYREEE (reference sequence). CDR3 coding DNA: TGTGCCAGCAGCTTTGTTTCTAATGGCTACACCTTC. This sequence encodes CASSFVSNGYTF. The full variable domain, its missing parts supplied by reference TRBV5-4 and TRBJ1-2, is ETGVTQSPTHLIKTRGQQVTLRCSSQSGHNTVSWYQQALGQGPQFIFQYYREEENGRGNFPPRFSGLQFPNYSSELNVNALELDDSALYLCASSFVSNGYTFGSGTRLTVV.

This clonotype was detected many times. This sequence joins TRBV28 and TRBJ1-4, with 7 bases matching TRBD1. This CDR3 contains 15 residues. Germline assignment: CDR1 MDHEN and CDR2 SYDVKM. V was pared by 2 bases and J by 10 bases, with 10 bases of the junction left unmatched. CDR3 sequence reads: CASSLPGGSSGKLFF. The CDR3, as DNA: TGTGCCAGCAGTTTACCAGGGGGTTCTAGTGGAAAACTGTTTTTT.

This clonotype was observed at least ten times. V and J are TRBV30 and TRBJ1-1, with D maybe TRBD1 (5 bases). The V and J ends lost 0 bases and 1 base respectively, with 12 bases between them. Germline V lookup: CDR1 GTSNPN, CDR2 SVGIG (reference sequence). The CDR3 extends over 15 amino acids. CDR3 nucleotides: TGTGCCTGGAGTGTACCTTGGCAGGGGAACACTGAAGCTTTCTTT. This translates into CAWSVPWQGNTEAFF.

This clonotype was seen many times. This chain links TRBV6-1 with TRBJ2-2, with unresolved D. Germline V gives CDR1 MNHNS, CDR2 SASEGT. The CDR3 consists of 14 residues. Trimming took off 2 bases at V and 6 bases at J, with 10 bases between the two ends. The CDR3 sequence: CASSETLGAGELFF. Written as DNA, the CDR3 is TGTGCCAGCAGTGAAACTCTCGGAGCCGGGGAGCTGTTTTTT.

Ten or more counts support this clonotype. This sequence joins TRBV11-2 and TRBJ2-1, with 10 positions matching TRBD2. Unmatched junction bases numbered 10, after V lost 4 bases and J lost 1 base. This CDR3 spans 18 amino acids. Germline-derived CDR1 and CDR2 are SGHAT and FQNNGV. The CDR3: CASSSPTSGPPSYNEQFF. The CDR3 DNA reads TGTGCCAGCAGCTCCCCGACTAGCGGGCCTCCTTCCTACAATGAGCAGTTCTTC. Based on the CDR3 plus reference TRBV11-2 and TRBJ2-1, the full variable domain is EAGVAQSPRYKIIEKRQSVAFWCNPISGHATLYWYQQILGQGPKLLIQFQNNGVVDDSQLPKDRFSAERLKGVDSTLKIQPAKLEDSAVYLCASSSPTSGPPSYNEQFFGPGTRLTVL.

This clonotype was counted between two and nine times. A read error may explain this, as a much larger clone is one base away. The J gene is TRBJ2-7, the V gene TRBV11-2, with 10 bases matching TRBD1. CDR1 SGHAT and CDR2 FQNNGV come from the germline V gene. Germline trimming cut 2 bases from V and 5 bases from J; bases unmatched to any gene: 12. The CDR3 loop spans 17 amino acids. The CDR3 DNA follows: TGTGCCAGCAGCTTAATGGGACAGGGGATTAATCCCCACGAGCAGTACTTC. Its translation is CASSLMGQGINPHEQYF.

This clonotype was found many times. The V call is TRBV2, the J call TRBJ2-5; the D is unclear. V was cut by 7 bases and J by 2 bases, with 5 bases left in between. Germline CDR1 reads SNHLY; CDR2 reads FYNNEI. The CDR3 is 11 amino acids. The CDR3 region is CASTSQETQYF. The CDR3 DNA sequence: TGTGCCAGCACTAGTCAAGAGACCCAGTACTTC.

This chain joins TRBV6-5 and TRBJ1-2; D gene uncertain. The CDR3 extends over 13 amino acids. Germline assignment: CDR1 MNHEY and CDR2 SVGAGI. V dropped 6 bases and J dropped 4 bases, with 12 bases sitting between them. The CDR3 nucleotides are TGTGCCAGCAGCCCCACGGTAGCCTATGGCTACACCTTC. It encodes CASSPTVAYGYTF.

The chain carries TRBV20-1 and TRBJ2-3; 10 nucleotides line up with TRBD2. The germline V gene has CDR1 DFQATT and CDR2 SNEGSKA (reference sequence). With V trimmed by 4 bases and J by 4 bases, 17 bases remained unmatched. CDR3 length equals 18 residues. The CDR3 bases are TGCAGTGCTATTGGTCTAGCGGGAGATCATGACCCCCCAGATACGCAGTATTTT. Its protein is CSAIGLAGDHDPPDTQYF.

This clonotype was counted a single time. The V call is TRBV7-9, the J call TRBJ2-3, with D maybe TRBD2 (5 bases). This CDR3 has 15 amino acids. Trimming stripped 0 bases from V and 4 bases from J, with 11 bases between. Germline-derived CDR1 and CDR2 are SEHNR and FQNEAQ (reference sequence). The CDR3 spells CASSLALTRADTQYF. The CDR3 DNA follows: TGTGCCAGCAGCTTAGCGCTGACGAGGGCAGATACGCAGTATTTT.

This clonotype has ten or more counts. The chain joins TRBV6-1 to TRBJ1-1; D unclear. Looked up from germline, CDR1 is MNHNS and CDR2 is SASEGT. The V and J ends lost 7 bases and 0 bases respectively, with 12 bases between them. The CDR3 has 14 amino acids. The CDR3 here is CASINTDMNTEAFF. In nucleotides, the CDR3 is TGTGCCAGCATTAACACTGATATGAACACTGAAGCTTTCTTT.

This sequence joins TRBV28 and TRBJ2-1; no firm D call. CDR3 length: 15 amino acids. Germline assignment: CDR1 MDHEN and CDR2 SYDVKM. The V end lost 7 bases, the J end lost 2 bases, and 15 bases lay between the germline ends. CDR3 DNA sequence: TGTGCCAGCAAGGCAGGATCGCTTACCTACAATGAGCAGTTCTTC. Amino acid sequence: CASKAGSLTYNEQFF.

The V call is TRBV10-2, the J call TRBJ1-6, with D possibly being TRBD1 (6 bases). The germline V gene has CDR1 WSHSY and CDR2 SAAADI. V lost 2 bases and J lost 7, with 9 bases in between. The CDR3 runs to 14 residues. This chain's CDR3 is CASSENRENSPLHF. DNA of the CDR3: TGCGCCAGCAGTGAGAACAGGGAAAATTCACCCCTCCACTTT.

This chain joins TRBV6-1 and TRBJ1-5, with 7 nucleotides matching TRBD1. With 8 bases clipped from V and 2 bases from J, the junction kept 3 bases outside the gene matches. Germline V gene lookup returns CDR1 MNHNS and CDR2 SASEGT. The CDR3 has 13 residues. The CDR3 bases are TGTGCCAGCTACACAGGGGGCAATCAGCCCCAGCATTTT. Amino acid sequence: CASYTGGNQPQHF.

This clonotype has only a few counts. V and J are TRBV5-6 and TRBJ2-2, with D unresolved. The CDR3 is made up of 11 amino acids. Between the trimmed V and J ends, which lost 7 bases and 5 bases, there was a span of 6 bases. The germline V gene encodes CDR1 SGHDT and CDR2 YYEEEE. CDR3 DNA sequence: TGTGCCAGCGCCAGGACCGGGGAGCTGTTTTTT. It is translated as CASARTGELFF.

The table lists this clonotype with a few counts. One end of the junction fails to match germline, which may point to a read error. This chain uses TRBV14 with TRBJ2-2; the D gene is possibly TRBD1 (6 bases). The CDR3 is made up of 18 amino acids. CDR1 SGHDN and CDR2 FVKESK come from the germline V gene. The chain's CDR3 is CASSQRDITTFDTGEPFF. CDR3 bases: TGTGCCAGCAGCCAAAGGGACATTACTACCTTCGACACCGGGGAGCCGTTTTTT.

V usage is TRBV11-2 and J usage is TRBJ2-3; D perhaps matches TRBD2 (6 bases). The ends were cut back, 5 bases at V and 5 bases at J, with 17 bases in the middle. CDR3 length equals 15 residues. Germline V gene sequence: CDR1 SGHAT, CDR2 FQNNGV. CDR3 sequence: CASSRAGTDLDTQYF. The DNA of the CDR3 is TGTGCCAGCAGCCGAGCGGGCACCGACCTAGATACGCAGTATTTT.